These 14 T cell receptor beta chains were sequenced from one sample in a study of cytomegalovirus exposure and HLA in healthy donors. Use of 60 Vbeta and 13 Jbeta primers characterized the PCR. TCRdb keeps only in-frame clones here, not all; method: immunoSEQ multiplex PCR. The repertoire includes around 140,000 clones, around 80% of them detected once, and over 2.5% sits in the top ten. Sequencing was carried out using PBMCs. These receptor sequences come from a female donor in good health and CMV-seronegative.

Only a few counts were recorded for this clone. The chain links TRBV27 to TRBJ1-1, with TRBD1 identical over 8 bases. Germline CDR1 is MNHEY and CDR2 is SMNVEV (reference sequence). Trimming took 5 bases from V and 3 from J; bases not matched to a gene: 5. The CDR3 length is 14 residues. The CDR3 DNA reads TGTGCCAGCAGTCCCGGACAGGGACACACTGAAGCTTTCTTT. It yields the protein CASSPGQGHTEAFF.

The rearrangement uses TRBV30 and TRBJ1-1; a possible D gene is TRBD1 (6 bases). This CDR3 has 11 amino acids. The germline V and J ends were trimmed by 5 bases and 8 bases, with 12 bases remaining between them. Germline CDR1 GTSNPN, CDR2 SVGIG (reference sequence). The CDR3: CAWGTGTEAFF. In DNA form, the CDR3 reads TGTGCCTGGGGTACCGGGACAGAAGCTTTCTTT.

The rearrangement uses TRBV2 and TRBJ1-2; a weak D match, TRBD1 (5 bases). Trimming removed 7 bases at V and 4 bases at J, with 16 bases between. Germline V gene data show CDR1 as SNHLY and CDR2 as FYNNEI. CDR3 length: 14 amino acids. CDR3 loop: CASTLGGGIYGYTF. CDR3 nucleotides: TGTGCCAGCACACTGGGGGGAGGGATCTATGGCTACACCTTC.

CDR3 coding DNA: TGCGCCAGCAGCCAAGGAGGGGGGGACAGGAGCCACTATGGCTACACCTTC. Amino acids: CASSQGGGDRSHYGYTF. This chain joins TRBV4-3 and TRBJ1-2; 8 positions match TRBD1. The CDR3 has 17 residues. Per germline, CDR1 LGHNA and CDR2 YSLEER. Germline trimming cut 1 base from V and 3 bases from J; bases unmatched to any gene: 10.

The chain recombines TRBV19 with TRBJ1-1; 9 bases align to TRBD1. Germline V gene lookup returns CDR1 LNHDA and CDR2 SQIVND (reference sequence). This CDR3 has 16 amino acids. With V trimmed by 3 bases and J by 2 bases, 7 bases remained unmatched. CDR3 loop: CASSMDRGLPNTEAFF. The CDR3 region has the DNA TGTGCCAGTAGTATGGACAGGGGCCTTCCTAACACTGAAGCTTTCTTT. Full variable domain (rest looked up from reference TRBV19 and TRBJ1-1): DGGITQSPKYLFRKEGQNVTLSCEQNLNHDAMYWYRQDPGQGLRLIYYSQIVNDFQKGDIAEGYSVSREKKESFPLTVTSAQKNPTAFYLCASSMDRGLPNTEAFFGQGTRLTVV.

The chain combines TRBV9 with TRBJ2-6; TRBD2 is a possible D gene (6 bases). There are 15 residues in the CDR3. The V end lost 4 bases, the J end lost 0 bases, and 8 bases lay between the germline ends. CDR1 and CDR2 (germline): SGDLS, YYNGEE. DNA for the CDR3: TGTGCCAGCAGCTCGGAGGGCTCTGGGGCCAACGTCCTGACTTTC. As protein: CASSSEGSGANVLTF.

The rearrangement links TRBV19 to TRBJ2-2; D not resolved. Trimming left V 5 bases short and J 1 base short, with 5 bases between. Germline CDR1 and CDR2: LNHDA and SQIVND (reference sequence). The CDR3 is made up of 13 amino acids. The CDR3 DNA is TGTGCCAGTAGTCTCGGGAACACCGGGGAGCTGTTTTTT. Its translation is CASSLGNTGELFF. Supplemented by reference TRBV19 and TRBJ2-2, the full variable domain reads DGGITQSPKYLFRKEGQNVTLSCEQNLNHDAMYWYRQDPGQGLRLIYYSQIVNDFQKGDIAEGYSVSREKKESFPLTVTSAQKNPTAFYLCASSLGNTGELFFGEGSRLTVL.

The chain recombines TRBV27 with TRBJ1-4, with TRBD1 identical over 7 bases. The V gene end was trimmed by 5 bases and the J gene end by 7 bases; junction bases not matched to a gene: 4. CDR3 length equals 13 residues. Germline CDR1 is MNHEY and CDR2 is SMNVEV (reference sequence). CDR3 protein: CASSPTGTEKLFF. The DNA of the CDR3 is TGTGCCAGCAGTCCGACAGGGACTGAAAAACTGTTTTTT.

J is TRBJ1-6 and V is TRBV9; no firm D call. This CDR3 comprises 14 residues. CDR1 is SGDLS and CDR2 is YYNGEE in the germline V gene. Trimming took off 2 bases at V and 6 bases at J, with 9 bases between the two ends. The CDR3 DNA is TGTGCCAGCAGCGTCCGTCCCGTTAATTCACCCCTCCACTTT. This translates into CASSVRPVNSPLHF.

V is TRBV28 and J is TRBJ2-7; TRBD1 matches at 9 bases. The CDR3 spans 16 residues. The junction had 5 bases not matched to a gene; V was cut back by 1 base and J by 1 base. From germline, CDR1 is MDHEN and CDR2 SYDVKM. As DNA, the CDR3 is TGTGCCAGCAGTTTATCTACAGGGGGCCGGTCCTACGAGCAGTACTTC. Translation: CASSLSTGGRSYEQYF.

The chain joins TRBV15 to TRBJ2-1; the D gene is possibly TRBD2 (7 bases). The germline V gene encodes CDR1 LNHNV and CDR2 YYDKDF (reference sequence). Trimming removed 4 bases at V and 7 bases at J, with 17 bases between. There are 15 residues in the CDR3. CDR3 loop: CATSTLRGGLNEQFF. CDR3 nucleotide sequence: TGTGCCACCAGCACCTTGAGGGGGGGATTGAATGAGCAGTTCTTC.

The V and J genes are TRBV2 and TRBJ2-3, with TRBD2 matching over 10 bases. CDR1 and CDR2 (germline): SNHLY, FYNNEI. This CDR3 spans 14 amino acids. Unmatched junction bases numbered 8, after V lost 7 bases and J lost 7 bases. CDR3 protein: CASIWTSGPYTQYF. The CDR3 coding sequence is TGTGCCAGCATTTGGACTAGCGGACCTTATACGCAGTATTTT.

V is TRBV29-1 and J is TRBJ2-3; 11 bases line up with TRBD2. The CDR3 extends over 17 amino acids. Germline V gives CDR1 SQVTM, CDR2 ANQGSEA. In DNA, the CDR3 is TGCAGTGTTACTAGCGGGGGTCTGTCGATTGGGACAGATACGCAGTATTTT. It specifies CSVTSGGLSIGTDTQYF.

The V and J genes are TRBV30 and TRBJ2-5; TRBD2 is a possible D gene (5 bases). CDR3 length: 13 amino acids. CDR1 GTSNPN and CDR2 SVGIG come from the germline V gene (reference sequence). V lost 4 bases, J lost 1 base, and 10 bases lay in between. The CDR3 sequence: CAWTRDFQETQYF. In DNA, the CDR3 is TGTGCCTGGACCCGGGATTTCCAAGAGACCCAGTACTTC. Drawing the rest from reference TRBV30 and TRBJ2-5, the complete variable domain is SQTIHQWPATLVQPVGSPLSLECTVEGTSNPNLYWYRQAAGRGLQLLFYSVGIGQISSEVPQNLSASRPQDRQFILSSKKLLLSDSGFYLCAWTRDFQETQYFGPGTRLLVL.